The following is a T cell receptor beta chain sequence with its context. Its specificity is not known. CDR1 is LGHDT and CDR2 is YNNKEL in the germline V gene (reference sequence). The CDR3 covers 16 residues. The J segment lost 4 bases and the V segment lost 0 bases, leaving 4 bases of the junction unmatched. This entry belongs to a study of T cells in Graves' hyperthyroidism and ophthalmopathy. Whole-study results and caveats: Blood also held most thyroid clonotypes expanded beyond 0.001.

RNA transcripts gave rise to amplified TCR beta CDR3 regions. When the TCR CDR3 underwent first-round RT-PCR, the HTBI primer set was used. TCRdb re-called the multiplex PCR reads with MiXCR, one entry per CDR3 protein. The table records hundreds of thousands of distinct CDR3 sequences, just under 20% of them present only once. The source material was blood. The receptor's source is a man aged 40-49 years with Graves' ophthalmopathy. V usage is TRBV3-1 and J usage is TRBJ2-3; TRBD2 agrees at 10 bases. CDR3 in amino acids: CASSQDWSGGADTQYF. The CDR3 bases are TGTGCCAGCAGCCAAGATTGGAGCGGGGGGGCAGATACGCAGTATTTT.